The following is a T cell receptor (beta chain) sequence with its context. Its antigen is still unknown. The data stem from a study of T cells in Graves' hyperthyroidism and ophthalmopathy. The study, taken as a whole, reports: Most expanded thyroid clonotypes above 0.001 recurred in blood.

Amplification of TCR beta CDR3 regions used RNA as the template. HTBI primers drove first-round RT-PCR of the TCR CDR3. TCRdb ran MiXCR on the multiplex PCR reads and lists one entry per CDR3 protein. In the table there are 650,000 to 850,000 distinct CDR3 sequences, roughly a sixth of which are singletons. The V gene's germline CDR1 is SGHVS and CDR2 FNYEAQ. Trimming took off 0 bases at V and 7 bases at J, with 10 bases between the two ends. This CDR3 spans 14 amino acids. The sequencing input was blood. This receptor was taken from a woman in her fifties or sixties with Graves' hyperthyroidism that later progressed to Graves' ophthalmopathy. This chain uses TRBV7-6 with TRBJ1-5; D remains unclear. CDR3 sequence (DNA): TGTGCCAGCAGCTTAGCCGAGGGTGGGCAGCCCCAGCATTTT. This codes for CASSLAEGGQPQHF.